The entry below describes one T cell receptor (beta chain). What it binds is unknown. These data are taken from a study of CXCR3-negative and CXCR3-positive naive CD8 T cells. About the study: Sequencing yielded approximately 130 million TRB reads, roughly 1.5 +/- 0.3 million per library.

Each CD8+ T cell subset was flow-sorted in triplicate. Every sort contained 300,000 cells. Naive cells were sorted as CD45RO-, CCR7+, CD27+ and CD95-. UMI-labeled 5' RACE TRB cDNA libraries were prepared from the cells. TCRdb reanalyzed the 5' RACE reads and collapses them to one entry per CDR3 protein, without DNA. This repertoire includes some 110,000 distinct CDR3 sequences. Study-wide results and caveats: Sequencing showed both naive subsets with comparably high diversity, and memory CD8+ cells much lower. Naive cells positive for CXCR3 carried more hydrophobic TRB CDR3s than CXCR3-negative ones.

The clonotype was recovered from a human donor in good health. Some clones in this sample may be carry-over from other donors' samples. The sequencing input was naive CXCR3+ CD8+ T cells from blood. The subset here: CD45RO-CCR7+CD27+CD95- naive CD8+ T cells expressing CXCR3 (TNR3+).

CDR3 sequence: CAIKIPDTYEQYF. The chain employs TRBV10-3 and TRBJ2-7. Germline V gene lookup returns CDR1 ENHRY and CDR2 SYGVKD. CDR3 length equals 13 residues.